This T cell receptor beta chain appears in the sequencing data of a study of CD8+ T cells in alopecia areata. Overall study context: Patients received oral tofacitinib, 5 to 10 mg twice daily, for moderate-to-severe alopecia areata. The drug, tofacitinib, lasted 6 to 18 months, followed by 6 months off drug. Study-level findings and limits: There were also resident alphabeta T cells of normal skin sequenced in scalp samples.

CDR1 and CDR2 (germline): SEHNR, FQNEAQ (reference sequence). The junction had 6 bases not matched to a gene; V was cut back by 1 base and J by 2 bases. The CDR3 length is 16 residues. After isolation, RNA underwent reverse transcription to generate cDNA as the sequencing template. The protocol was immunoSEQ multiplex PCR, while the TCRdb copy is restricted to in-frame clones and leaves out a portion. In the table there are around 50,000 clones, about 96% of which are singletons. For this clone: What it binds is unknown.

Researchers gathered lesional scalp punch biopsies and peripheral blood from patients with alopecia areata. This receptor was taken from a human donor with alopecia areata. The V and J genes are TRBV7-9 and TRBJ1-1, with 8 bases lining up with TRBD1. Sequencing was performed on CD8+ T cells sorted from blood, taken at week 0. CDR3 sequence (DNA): TGTGCCAGCAGCTTAGGGCCAGGGGGCGGAAACACTGAAGCTTTCTTT. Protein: CASSLGPGGGNTEAFF.